Presented here are 18 T cell receptor beta chains from one specimen sequenced in a study of identical twins. TCRdb reprocessed the 5' RACE reads with MiXCR, giving one entry per CDR3 protein. The table lists approximately 230,000 distinct CDR3 sequences, under 8.5% of them singletons. In addition, the sample was reused for a study of T cells expressing NK-cell markers.

The specimen sequenced was CD8+ T cells sorted from blood. Receptors were obtained from a woman younger than 35 in good health.

The sample holds a few counts of this clonotype. J is TRBJ2-7 and V is TRBV6-1; the D is unclear. V was shortened by 5 bases and J by 3 bases, with 11 bases between the two germline ends. The germline gives CDR1 MNHNS, CDR2 SASEGT. The CDR3 extends over 13 amino acids. Here the CDR3 DNA reads TGTGCCAGCAGTCCTAACCCTGGCTACGAGCAGTACTTC. Amino acid sequence: CASSPNPGYEQYF.

There are many counts of this clonotype. The chain is built from TRBV3-1 and TRBJ2-2; unclear D gene. Deletions cut 0 bases from V and 2 bases from J, with 10 bases between. Looked up from germline, CDR1 is LGHDT and CDR2 is YNNKEL (reference sequence). The CDR3 has 16 amino acids. The CDR3 DNA is TGTGCCAGCAGCCAAGAAATTGGGCAAAACACCGGGGAGCTGTTTTTT. It specifies CASSQEIGQNTGELFF.

In its sample, this clonotype was seen many times. The chain combines TRBV7-9 with TRBJ2-2; 11 nucleotides match TRBD1. This CDR3 contains 15 residues. With 5 bases clipped from V and 3 bases from J, the junction kept 2 bases outside the gene matches. Per the germline V gene, CDR1 is SEHNR and CDR2 is FQNEAQ (reference sequence). The CDR3 DNA follows: TGTGCCAGCAGCCAGGACAGGGGGCACACCGGGGAGCTGTTTTTT. Translating it yields CASSQDRGHTGELFF.

The chain's CDR3 is CSATGQAQYF. CDR3 in DNA: TGCAGTGCGACCGGACAGGCCCAGTACTTC. This chain uses TRBV20-1 with TRBJ2-5; 7 nucleotides align to TRBD1. Trimming at V came to 6 bases and at J to 9 bases, leaving 4 bases not matched to a gene. The CDR3 extends over 10 amino acids. Per the germline V gene, CDR1 is DFQATT and CDR2 is SNEGSKA (reference sequence).

This clonotype has only a few counts. The rearrangement links TRBV5-1 to TRBJ2-2; possibly TRBD1 for D (6 bases). Per germline, CDR1 SGHRS and CDR2 YFSETQ. The CDR3 runs to 14 residues. Trimming took 3 bases from V and 4 from J, leaving 10 bases between them. DNA of the CDR3: TGCGCCAGCAGCTATACAGGGCCCACCGGGGAGCTGTTTTTT. Its translation: CASSYTGPTGELFF.

In its sample, this clonotype was seen a few times. Mismatch with germline at one junction end may stem from a read error. The rearrangement links TRBV7-9 to TRBJ2-2; no clear D. The germline V gene has CDR1 SEHNR and CDR2 FQNEAQ (reference sequence). CDR3 size: 16 residues. The CDR3 is CASSLEWGSKTGELFF. The CDR3 DNA reads TGTGCCAGCAGCTTAGAATGGGGATCGAAGACCGGGGAGCTGTTTTTT.

In this sample, this clonotype turned up many times. The V and J genes are TRBV12-3 or TRBV12-4 and TRBJ1-2; 8 bases match TRBD1. V was pared by 5 bases and J by 3 bases, with 2 bases of the junction left unmatched. This CDR3 comprises 13 residues. The CDR3 region has the DNA TGTGCCAGCAGTGTGACAGGGGACTATGGCTACACCTTC. Amino acid sequence: CASSVTGDYGYTF.

The V call is TRBV20-1, the J call TRBJ1-5, with 7 positions matching TRBD1. V lost 3 bases to trimming and J lost 6 bases; unmatched junction nucleotides: 14. Looked up from germline, CDR1 is DFQATT and CDR2 is SNEGSKA (reference sequence). The CDR3 sequence is 16 residues long. CDR3 DNA: TGCAGTGCTAGGGAGATCGGCCAGGGGGTGAGTCAGCCCCAGCATTTT. This encodes CSAREIGQGVSQPQHF.

The table lists this clonotype with many counts. The chain carries TRBV12-3 or TRBV12-4 and TRBJ2-7, with D possibly being TRBD1 (6 bases). Trimming cost V 3 bases and J 6 bases, with 12 bases left between them. This CDR3 contains 13 residues. The CDR3 region is CASSLLQGAEQYF. The DNA for the CDR3 is TGTGCCAGCAGTTTGTTACAGGGTGCCGAGCAGTACTTC.

The chain is built from TRBV7-6 and TRBJ2-3; D is unclear. The germline CDR1 and CDR2 sequences are SGHVS and FNYEAQ. The V end lost 1 base, the J end lost 1 base, and 12 bases lay between the germline ends. The CDR3 totals 16 residues. The CDR3 region is CASSLVRAPGTDTQYF. DNA of the CDR3: TGTGCCAGCAGCTTAGTTAGGGCGCCGGGCACAGATACGCAGTATTTT.

This clonotype was seen only a few times. This rearrangement joins TRBV10-1 to TRBJ1-2, with D tentatively TRBD1 (5 bases). Germline values: CDR1 WNHNN, CDR2 SYGVQD (reference sequence). Trimming removed 11 bases from V and 5 bases from J, with 18 bases in between. There are 13 residues in the CDR3. The DNA of the CDR3 is TGCGCCGGACGACAGCCCGGGGGGTATGGCTACACCTTC. Its translation is CAGRQPGGYGYTF.

This clonotype appeared a few times. The chain combines TRBV6-2 or TRBV6-3 with TRBJ1-1; 7 bases are a match to TRBD1. CDR3 length: 17 residues. V lost 0 bases and J lost 5; bases outside the gene matches: 12. The germline V gene encodes CDR1 MNHEY and CDR2 SVGEGT. The CDR3, as DNA: TGTGCCAGCAGTTACTCGACCAGGGGGGGGACTACTACTGAAGCTTTCTTT. This translates into CASSYSTRGGTTTEAFF.

This clonotype was recorded many times. The chain links TRBV7-9 to TRBJ1-1; D remains ambiguous. This CDR3 is 12 amino acids long. Per the germline V gene, CDR1 is SEHNR and CDR2 is FQNEAQ (reference sequence). V lost 3 bases and J lost 10, with 12 bases in between. This chain's CDR3 is CASSFDGPRAFF. In DNA, the CDR3 is TGTGCCAGCAGCTTCGATGGACCACGAGCTTTCTTT.

This clonotype was seen a handful of times. This CDR3 is CASSLGRSLGGEQYF. For the CDR3, the DNA is TGTGCCAGCAGCTTAGGCCGCAGTTTGGGTGGAGAGCAGTACTTC. J is TRBJ2-7 and V is TRBV11-2; no definite D call. Trimming stripped 1 base from V and 7 bases from J, with 17 bases between. Germline CDR1 and CDR2: SGHAT and FQNNGV. The CDR3 has 15 residues. The entire variable domain, with the rest obtained from reference TRBV11-2 and TRBJ2-7, is as follows: EAGVAQSPRYKIIEKRQSVAFWCNPISGHATLYWYQQILGQGPKLLIQFQNNGVVDDSQLPKDRFSAERLKGVDSTLKIQPAKLEDSAVYLCASSLGRSLGGEQYFGPGTRLTVT.

This chain links TRBV24-1 with TRBJ2-5; 11 bases map to TRBD2. V gave up 1 base and J gave up 4 bases; unmatched junction bases: 10. The CDR3 runs 18 residues. Germline-derived CDR1 and CDR2 are KGHDR and SFDVKD. CDR3 residues: CATSDFPTTSGEPETQYF. The DNA for the CDR3 is TGTGCCACCAGTGATTTCCCGACGACTAGCGGGGAGCCAGAGACCCAGTACTTC.

This clonotype occurred a few times. The chain carries TRBV19 and TRBJ1-2; 9 bases line up with TRBD1. CDR1 is LNHDA and CDR2 is SQIVND in the germline V gene (reference sequence). This CDR3 is 14 amino acids long. The J segment lost 7 bases and the V segment lost 5 bases, leaving 8 bases of the junction unmatched. The CDR3 bases are TGTGCCAGTAGTCCGCGGGACAGGGTATTTGGCTACACCTTC. It specifies CASSPRDRVFGYTF. Complete variable domain (other parts from reference TRBV19 and TRBJ1-2): DGGITQSPKYLFRKEGQNVTLSCEQNLNHDAMYWYRQDPGQGLRLIYYSQIVNDFQKGDIAEGYSVSREKKESFPLTVTSAQKNPTAFYLCASSPRDRVFGYTFGSGTRLTVV.

The chain is built from TRBV10-3 and TRBJ1-2; D ambiguous. The CDR3 extends over 14 amino acids. CDR1 is ENHRY and CDR2 is SYGVKD in the germline V gene. V was shortened by 6 bases and J by 1 base, with 12 bases between the two germline ends. In DNA form, the CDR3 reads TGTGCCATCAGCGGCGCGAGTAATAACTATGGCTACACCTTC. Translation: CAISGASNNYGYTF.

This clonotype was seen at least ten times. This chain joins TRBV6-5 and TRBJ2-4, with D possibly TRBD2 on 5 matching bases. V was pared by 0 bases and J by 6 bases, with 15 bases between. Germline CDR1 and CDR2: MNHEY and SVGAGI. The CDR3 covers 16 residues. The CDR3 loop reads CASSYSGPTRVNIQYF. The CDR3 nucleotides read TGTGCCAGCAGTTACTCTGGTCCGACGAGGGTAAACATTCAGTACTTC.